The clone carrying this TCR beta chain was counted only a few times. From germline, CDR1 is LGHNA and CDR2 YSLEER. There are 14 residues in the CDR3. V shed 0 bases and J shed 7 bases, with 12 bases lying between them. The repertoire was sequenced with immunoSEQ multiplex PCR; TCRdb's copy has only in-frame clones and lacks some. The profile covers fewer than 70,000 clones, with around 94% appearing a single time and around 4% taken by the ten largest. This entry belongs to a study of control samples from healthy donors and cancer patients. The TCR originated in a man aged 25-45 years in good health. The specimen was blood. This chain joins TRBV4-3 and TRBJ1-1, with D hard to call. Here the CDR3 reads CASSQDTTSSEAFF. CDR3 nucleotide sequence: TGCGCCAGCAGCCAAGACACCACCTCTAGTGAAGCTTTCTTT.